The rows below give T cell receptor beta chains drawn from one sample of a study of shared clonotypes between healthy human individuals. Data came from immunoSEQ multiplex PCR; TCRdb stores just in-frame clones and leaves some out. The sample carries approximately 2,200,000 clones, more than 85% recorded once. The sequencing sample was made of naive CD8+ T cells from PBMCs. These receptors were obtained from a man younger than 35 in good health. Some clones in this sample may be carry-over from other donors' samples. Each CDR3 is given with its conserved first and last residue. D genes are given only for firm matches. Clone size appears in some rows only: once, few, many, or a class for an expanded clone.

CDR3nt: TGTGCTAGTGGTTTGGGTTGGGGACTAGGGTTCTCCTACGAGCAGTACTTC
CDR3aa: CASGLGWGLGFSYEQYF
d_gene: TRBD2
v_gene: TRBV12-5
j_gene: TRBJ2-7
abundance: .

CDR3nt: TGTGCCAGCGAACAGGGAGTTTTCAATCAGCCCCAGCATTTT
CDR3aa: CASEQGVFNQPQHF
d_gene: .
v_gene: TRBV19
j_gene: TRBJ1-5
abundance: .

CDR3nt: TGTGCCAGCAGCTTAGAGGACCAAAGGGGGGACAATGAGCAGTTCTTC
CDR3aa: CASSLEDQRGDNEQFF
d_gene: .
v_gene: TRBV7-9
j_gene: TRBJ2-1
abundance: .

CDR3nt: TGTGCCAGCAGCTCCTCCCCACGGGCCTATGGCTACACCTTC
CDR3aa: CASSSSPRAYGYTF
d_gene: .
v_gene: TRBV27
j_gene: TRBJ1-2
abundance: .

CDR3nt: TGTGCCATCAGTGATCGGACAGAGAGCTCCTACGAGCAGTACTTC
CDR3aa: CAISDRTESSYEQYF
d_gene: .
v_gene: TRBV10-3
j_gene: TRBJ2-7
abundance: .

CDR3nt: TGCGCCAGCAGCTCCCGACAGGGGGCCGGGGAGCAGTACTTC
CDR3aa: CASSSRQGAGEQYF
d_gene: TRBD1
v_gene: TRBV5-1
j_gene: TRBJ2-7
abundance: .

CDR3nt: TGTGCCAGCTCACCAAACAACAGGGCCCTTTCCCACGAGCAGTACTTC
CDR3aa: CASSPNNRALSHEQYF
d_gene: .
v_gene: TRBV18
j_gene: TRBJ2-7
abundance: .

CDR3nt: TGTGCCAGCAGTAGCGGGACAAGCACAGATACGCAGTATTTT
CDR3aa: CASSSGTSTDTQYF
d_gene: .
v_gene: TRBV28
j_gene: TRBJ2-3
abundance: .

CDR3nt: TGTGCCAGCAGTTTAATTGGATCCCGCCACGAGCAGTACTTC
CDR3aa: CASSLIGSRHEQYF
d_gene: .
v_gene: TRBV27
j_gene: TRBJ2-7
abundance: .

CDR3nt: TGTGCCAGCACGGGGACAGGGGGATTCCCTTACGAGCAGTACTTC
CDR3aa: CASTGTGGFPYEQYF
d_gene: TRBD1
v_gene: TRBV27
j_gene: TRBJ2-7
abundance: .

CDR3nt: TGCGCCAGCAGCAAGGGACCCGGCTCTGGAAACACCATATATTTT
CDR3aa: CASSKGPGSGNTIYF
d_gene: .
v_gene: TRBV4-1
j_gene: TRBJ1-3
abundance: .

CDR3nt: TGTGCCAGTAGGACCGGGGGCACTGAAGCTTTCTTT
CDR3aa: CASRTGGTEAFF
d_gene: .
v_gene: TRBV19
j_gene: TRBJ1-1
abundance: few

CDR3nt: TGTGCCAGCACTGGGCGTGGGGGTTCGGATGAGCAGTTCTTC
CDR3aa: CASTGRGGSDEQFF
d_gene: .
v_gene: TRBV27
j_gene: TRBJ2-1
abundance: .

CDR3nt: TGTGCCAGCAGCCCTTGGCCGGGGAAGGGGGAGACCCAGTACTTC
CDR3aa: CASSPWPGKGETQYF
d_gene: .
v_gene: TRBV27
j_gene: TRBJ2-5
abundance: .

CDR3nt: TGTGCCAGCAGCCTCGGGTACTGGGTAGGGGGGAACACTGAAGCTTTCTTT
CDR3aa: CASSLGYWVGGNTEAFF
d_gene: .
v_gene: TRBV27
j_gene: TRBJ1-1
abundance: once

CDR3nt: TGTGCCTGGAGTATATATCCAGGGGAGGGCACCGGGGAGCTGTTTTTT
CDR3aa: CAWSIYPGEGTGELFF
d_gene: .
v_gene: TRBV30
j_gene: TRBJ2-2
abundance: .

CDR3nt: TGTGCCAGCAGTTACCAGGGGGCGCGAAAAGAGTACTTC
CDR3aa: CASSYQGARKEYF
d_gene: TRBD1
v_gene: TRBV6-5
j_gene: TRBJ2-7
abundance: .

CDR3nt: TGTGCCAGCACCACGCTTGGTTGCAGGGGTACTTGCGGGGACTACGAGCAGTACTTC
CDR3aa: CASTTLGCRGTCGDYEQYF
d_gene: .
v_gene: TRBV21-1
j_gene: TRBJ2-7
abundance: .

CDR3nt: TGTGCCAGCAGCTTGGACCGTGAGACCCAGTACTTC
CDR3aa: CASSLDRETQYF
d_gene: .
v_gene: TRBV7-8
j_gene: TRBJ2-5
abundance: .

CDR3nt: TGTGCCAGCAGCCAGGGTGGTCGGATCCACGAGCAGTACTTC
CDR3aa: CASSQGGRIHEQYF
d_gene: .
v_gene: TRBV5-6
j_gene: TRBJ2-7
abundance: .

CDR3nt: TGTGCCAGCAGTTTTGGGGGACTAGCGACAGATACGCAGTATTTT
CDR3aa: CASSFGGLATDTQYF
d_gene: TRBD2
v_gene: TRBV6-5
j_gene: TRBJ2-3
abundance: .

CDR3nt: TGTGCCAGCACCCGATTAACAGGGAAAGAGACCCAGTACTTC
CDR3aa: CASTRLTGKETQYF
d_gene: .
v_gene: TRBV2
j_gene: TRBJ2-5
abundance: .

CDR3nt: TGTGCCAGCAGCCACGACAGCCTTGAAAAACTGTTTTTT
CDR3aa: CASSHDSLEKLFF
d_gene: .
v_gene: TRBV7-9
j_gene: TRBJ1-4
abundance: once

CDR3nt: TGTGCCAGCAGTTACTCGGGCGGGCAAGAGACCCAGTACTTC
CDR3aa: CASSYSGGQETQYF
d_gene: .
v_gene: TRBV6-5
j_gene: TRBJ2-5
abundance: .

CDR3nt: TGTGCCATCAGTGTAAGACTAGCGGGAGTGGGAGATACGCAGTATTTT
CDR3aa: CAISVRLAGVGDTQYF
d_gene: TRBD2
v_gene: TRBV10-3
j_gene: TRBJ2-3
abundance: .

CDR3nt: TGTGCCAGCAGTTCGTACAGAGAGAACACTGAAGCTTTCTTT
CDR3aa: CASSSYRENTEAFF
d_gene: .
v_gene: TRBV27
j_gene: TRBJ1-1
abundance: .

CDR3nt: TGCGCCAGCAGCCAAGTTGGGGGTGGCTCCTACGAGCAGTACTTC
CDR3aa: CASSQVGGGSYEQYF
d_gene: .
v_gene: TRBV4-1
j_gene: TRBJ2-7
abundance: .

CDR3nt: TGTGCCAGCAGTTTGATCCCACAGGGGGCGAACACTGAAGCTTTCTTT
CDR3aa: CASSLIPQGANTEAFF
d_gene: TRBD1
v_gene: TRBV28
j_gene: TRBJ1-1
abundance: .

CDR3nt: TGCAGCGCTGGCCCTCCTGGATCTGAAGCTTTCTTT
CDR3aa: CSAGPPGSEAFF
d_gene: .
v_gene: TRBV29-1
j_gene: TRBJ1-1
abundance: .

CDR3nt: TGTGCCACAAGGTTCGAGGAGGCCGGTGGGACTGAAGCTTTCTTT
CDR3aa: CATRFEEAGGTEAFF
d_gene: .
v_gene: TRBV7-9
j_gene: TRBJ1-1
abundance: .

CDR3nt: TGTGCCAGCAGTTTAGGGAAGGTAACAGGATTCGATACGCAGTATTTT
CDR3aa: CASSLGKVTGFDTQYF
d_gene: .
v_gene: TRBV27
j_gene: TRBJ2-3
abundance: .